Below are 20 T cell receptor beta chains sequenced from a single sample in a study of regulatory T cells in long-lasting Graves disease. The time point: persistent/refractory GD, antithyroid drugs over 5 years with positive TRAb. RNA from PBMCs was the source of the TCR library. For TCR beta, libraries came from iRepertoire HTBI primers and Arm-PCR of CDR3 regions. TCRdb re-analysed the multiplex PCR reads in MiXCR, keeping a single row per CDR3 protein. The sample contains some 280,000 distinct CDR3 sequences, more than 20% of which appear only once. Sequencing was performed on peripheral blood mononuclear cells (PBMCs), taken when the disease was refractory, from a patient treated with antithyroid drugs. Source of these receptors: a female donor with Graves disease.

This clonotype was observed at least ten times. The chain couples TRBV27 to TRBJ1-1; the match to TRBD1 covers 7 bases. Germline V gives CDR1 MNHEY, CDR2 SMNVEV (reference sequence). J lost 4 bases, V lost 4 bases, and 18 bases had no gene match. The CDR3 covers 18 residues. The CDR3 sequence is CASSSSSRGQRSTTEAFF. DNA of the CDR3: TGTGCCAGCAGTTCCTCATCGCGGGGACAGCGCTCGACCACTGAAGCTTTCTTT.

This clonotype showed up many times. Written as DNA, the CDR3 is TGTGCCAGCAGTTCTCCGGGACGGGCTAACTACGAGCAGTACTTC. This translates into CASSSPGRANYEQYF. The chain combines TRBV12-3 or TRBV12-4 with TRBJ2-7; D may correspond to TRBD1 or TRBD2 (5 bases each). This CDR3 contains 15 residues. V dropped 4 bases and J dropped 3 bases, with 16 bases sitting between them.

This rearrangement joins TRBV3-2 to TRBJ1-6; the DNA was not used to check the table's D call, TRBD1. TRBV3-2 counts as a pseudogene. This CDR3 spans 15 amino acids. This CDR3 reads CASSQDPPRSSPLHF. CDR3 in DNA: TGTGCCAGCAGCCAAGATCCCCCCAGGTCATCACCCCTCCACTTT.

The sample holds many counts of this clonotype. The chain is built from TRBV5-5 and TRBJ2-5, with D perhaps given as TRBD1 or TRBD2 (5 bases each). Trimming stripped 4 bases from V and 1 base from J, with 17 bases between. Germline V gene sequence: CDR1 SGHKS, CDR2 YYEKEE (reference sequence). The CDR3 length is 16 residues. The CDR3 region is CASSHGTITFQETQYF. The CDR3 nucleotides are TGTGCCAGCAGCCATGGGACGATAACGTTCCAAGAGACCCAGTACTTC.

This clonotype was counted many times. This chain uses TRBV3-1 with TRBJ1-1; no clear D. The CDR3 extends over 13 amino acids. The V and J ends lost 5 bases and 2 bases respectively, with 9 bases between them. CDR1 is LGHDT and CDR2 is YNNKEL in the germline V gene (reference sequence). The chain's CDR3 is CASSTTPNTEAFF. CDR3 bases: TGTGCCAGCAGCACTACACCCAACACTGAAGCTTTCTTT.

Concerning this clonotype itself: It may be a read error: a sequence one base away is much more abundant. The chain is built from TRBV7-2 and TRBJ2-7, with a possible D match to TRBD1 (5 bases). Germline V gives CDR1 SGHTA, CDR2 FQGNSA. The CDR3 runs 15 residues. The CDR3 sequence is CANSLHRSSSYEQYF. Written as DNA, the CDR3 is TGTGCCAACAGCTTACACAGGTCCTCCTCCTACGAGCAGTACTTC.

This clonotype has just a few counts. V and J are TRBV5-1 and TRBJ2-1; D remains unclear. This CDR3 spans 15 amino acids. The V gene lost 0 bases and the J gene lost 6 bases, with 13 bases spanning the gap. Germline values: CDR1 SGHRS, CDR2 YFSETQ. CDR3 residues: CASSLDSTGSNEQFF. The CDR3 nucleotides read TGCGCCAGCAGCTTGGACAGCACGGGCTCCAATGAGCAGTTCTTC.

The V call is TRBV28, the J call TRBJ2-3; the D gene could be TRBD1 or TRBD2 (5 bases each). CDR1 is MDHEN, CDR2 SYDVKM, per germline. Trimming stripped 8 bases from V and 0 bases from J, with 12 bases between. CDR3 size: 14 residues. The CDR3 DNA is TGTGCCAGCGGTGATGGGGGTAGCACAGATACGCAGTATTTT. Translated, it gives CASGDGGSTDTQYF.

This clonotype was seen at least ten times. V is TRBV11-2 and J is TRBJ2-7, with D perhaps TRBD1 (7 bases). Per the germline V gene, CDR1 is SGHAT and CDR2 is FQNNGV. The CDR3 is 17 residues long. Trimming stripped 5 bases from V and 3 bases from J, with 23 bases between. The CDR3 sequence: CASSPRQGLDYVYEQYF. The CDR3 DNA reads TGTGCCAGCAGCCCACGACAGGGTTTGGACTATGTCTACGAGCAGTACTTC. The full variable domain, completed using reference TRBV11-2 and TRBJ2-7, is EAGVAQSPRYKIIEKRQSVAFWCNPISGHATLYWYQQILGQGPKLLIQFQNNGVVDDSQLPKDRFSAERLKGVDSTLKIQPAKLEDSAVYLCASSPRQGLDYVYEQYFGPGTRLTVT.

The genes are TRBV4-3 and TRBJ2-6, with D tentatively TRBD1 (6 bases). The CDR3 covers 17 residues. The germline V gene has CDR1 LGHNA and CDR2 YSLEER. The ends were cut back, 4 bases at V and 4 bases at J, with 17 bases in the middle. The CDR3 reads CASSPGAPRTGANVLTF. For the CDR3, the DNA is TGCGCCAGCAGCCCAGGGGCACCACGAACCGGGGCCAACGTCCTGACTTTC.

J is TRBJ1-5 and V is TRBV4-2; D not resolved. CDR1 and CDR2 from the germline V gene are LGHNA and YNFKEQ. The CDR3 has 17 amino acids. V lost 1 base and J 0 bases, leaving 13 bases between the germline ends. CDR3 sequence: CASSQGHTDLSNQPQHF. CDR3 DNA sequence: TGTGCCAGCAGCCAAGGGCATACAGACCTTAGCAATCAGCCCCAGCATTTT.

This clonotype was picked up many times. The chain joins TRBV29-1 to TRBJ2-5, with a tentative D call TRBD2 (5 bases). The germline CDR1 and CDR2 sequences are SQVTM and ANQGSEA. The CDR3 runs to 12 residues. V was trimmed by 4 bases and J by 4 bases, leaving 10 bases between them. CDR3 sequence reads: CSVVREGETQYF. DNA of the CDR3: TGCAGCGTTGTGAGGGAAGGAGAGACCCAGTACTTC.

This clonotype was detected many times. This chain's CDR3 is CASSEEGAVWSTEAFF. Here the CDR3 DNA reads TGTGCCAGCAGTGAAGAGGGCGCAGTATGGAGCACTGAAGCTTTCTTT. The genes are TRBV6-1 and TRBJ1-1; D not certain. The germline V gene has CDR1 MNHNS and CDR2 SASEGT. Trimming took 1 base from V and 4 from J, leaving 16 bases between them. This CDR3 is 16 amino acids long.

This clonotype was detected many times. V usage is TRBV4-3 and J usage is TRBJ1-4; D perhaps matches TRBD1 (5 bases). Germline V lookup: CDR1 LGHNA, CDR2 YSLEER. The length of the CDR3 is 15 residues. V dropped 0 bases and J dropped 7 bases, with 12 bases sitting between them. The CDR3 nucleotides read TGCGCCAGCAGCCAAGAATCAGGGATCGGTGAAAAACTGTTTTTT. Translation gives CASSQESGIGEKLFF.

The sample holds a few counts of this clonotype. This rearrangement joins TRBV28 to TRBJ2-1, with 10 bases lining up with TRBD2. This CDR3 is built from 16 residues. From germline, CDR1 is MDHEN and CDR2 SYDVKM. After removal of 4 bases from V and 7 bases from J, the junction contained 10 bases not matched to a gene. The CDR3 nucleotides are TGTGCCAGCAGTTCCCTACTAGCGGGAAATAGGAATGAGCAGTTCTTC. Translated, it gives CASSSLLAGNRNEQFF.

This clonotype has at least ten counts. Its ends do not fully match the called genes, so a read error is possible. This CDR3 reads CASSNSAGYSYEQYF. The CDR3, as DNA: TGTGCCAGCAGTAACTCAGCGGGCTACTCCTACGAGCAGTACTTC. The V and J genes are TRBV6-2 or TRBV6-3 and TRBJ2-7; D might be TRBD2 (6 bases). CDR1 and CDR2 from the germline V gene are MNHEY and SVGEGT. This CDR3 has 15 residues.

This clonotype was seen many times. The chain uses TRBV12-3 or TRBV12-4 and TRBJ1-1; TRBD1 might be the D (6 bases). Trimming left V 6 bases short and J 2 bases short, with 13 bases between. This CDR3 has 14 residues. CDR3 region: CASRMTGGNTEAFF. Here the CDR3 DNA reads TGTGCCAGCAGAATGACAGGAGGAAACACTGAAGCTTTCTTT.

Only a few counts were recorded for this clonotype. The chain combines TRBV6-5 with TRBJ1-2; D is uncertain. The ends were cut back, 2 bases at V and 4 bases at J, with 11 bases in the middle. Germline loops: CDR1 MNHEY, CDR2 SVGAGI. This CDR3 is built from 14 residues. The CDR3 loop is CASSYAQASYGYTF. The CDR3 DNA is TGTGCCAGCAGTTACGCGCAGGCGTCCTATGGCTACACCTTC.

This clonotype was picked up many times. The chain couples TRBV2 to TRBJ1-1, with D perhaps TRBD1 (5 bases). This CDR3 is built from 14 residues. The V gene's germline CDR1 is SNHLY and CDR2 FYNNEI. V lost 3 bases to trimming and J lost 5 bases, with 13 bases between them. The CDR3 loop is CASSDRGGVTEAFF. CDR3 DNA: TGTGCCAGCAGTGATCGGGGAGGGGTGACTGAAGCTTTCTTT.

This clonotype has more than one count but fewer than ten. In DNA, the CDR3 is TGTGCCAGCAGTTTAAAATTGGGGGGAAACATTCAGTACTTC. Translated, it gives CASSLKLGGNIQYF. This sequence joins TRBV28 and TRBJ2-4; weak D call: TRBD2 (6 bases). Between the trimmed V and J ends, which lost 2 bases and 6 bases, there was a span of 11 bases. CDR3 length: 14 amino acids. CDR1 is MDHEN and CDR2 is SYDVKM in the germline V gene.